Each of the 4 T cell receptor beta chains below was sequenced from the same sample in a study of T cell repertoires in cytomegalovirus infection. MiXCR was run by TCRdb on the reads, yielding one entry per CDR3 protein. The sample lists about 490,000 distinct CDR3 sequences; about 26% were seen once. Input material: PBMCs. Every receptor here comes from a human donor in good health (CMV status not recorded). Some clones in this sample may be carry-over from other donors' samples.

CDR3 DNA: TGTGCCAGCACCATAGCAGGGCGATACGAGCAGTACTTC. Translating gives CASTIAGRYEQYF. The chain carries TRBV6-1 and TRBJ2-7; D may be TRBD1 (5 bases). With 7 bases removed from V and 4 bases from J, the gap between germline ends came to 14 bases. The V gene's germline CDR1 is MNHNS and CDR2 SASEGT. This CDR3 spans 13 amino acids.

This clonotype was counted only a few times. J is TRBJ2-7 and V is TRBV11-3; no clear D. The CDR3 runs 13 residues. V lost 3 bases, J lost 0 bases, and 6 bases lay in between. CDR1 is SGHNT and CDR2 is YENEEA in the germline V gene. For the CDR3, the DNA is TGTGCCAGCAGCTTCGCCGACTCCTACGAGCAGTACGTC. Translating it yields CASSFADSYEQYV.

The chain is built from TRBV7-2 and TRBJ2-7; TRBD1 agrees at 7 bases. In germline, CDR1 is SGHTA, CDR2 FQGNSA. The V gene end was trimmed by 2 bases and the J gene end by 4 bases; junction bases not matched to a gene: 8. The CDR3 is 15 residues long. The CDR3 DNA reads as TGTGCCAGCAGCTTAAGTTCGACAGGGACATACGAGCAGTACTTC. Protein: CASSLSSTGTYEQYF.

This clonotype occurred a few times. The chain combines TRBV11-3 with TRBJ1-2; 8 bases are shared with TRBD1. The CDR3 covers 12 residues. In germline, CDR1 is SGHNT, CDR2 YENEEA. V shed 2 bases and J 13 bases; nucleotides not matched to a gene: 6. The CDR3: CASSLMGGQGTF. CDR3 bases: TGTGCCAGCAGCTTAATGGGCGGACAGGGCACCTTC. Based on the CDR3 plus reference TRBV11-3 and TRBJ1-2, the full variable domain is EAGVVQSPRYKIIEKKQPVAFWCNPISGHNTLYWYLQNLGQGPELLIRYENEEAVDDSQLPKDRFSAERLKGVDSTLKIQPAELGDSAVYLCASSLMGGQGTFGSGTRLTVV.